Listed here are 9 T cell receptor beta chains from one sample, sequenced in a study of blood T cell repertoires in COVID-19. Some clones are missing from TCRdb's copy, which holds only in-frame ones; the method was immunoSEQ multiplex PCR. The sample records 150,000 or so clones, 70% to 80% being singletons. Input material: peripheral blood. The receptors shown here come from an older woman with COVID-19, enrolled during active disease.

Only one count was recorded for this clone. The chain uses TRBV19 and TRBJ1-3; D may be TRBD1 (5 bases). V gave up 6 bases and J gave up 0 bases, with 15 bases separating them. The germline V gene encodes CDR1 LNHDA and CDR2 SQIVND (reference sequence). The CDR3 extends over 16 amino acids. CDR3 in amino acids: CASRGSRTSSGNTIYF. Here the CDR3 DNA reads TGTGCCAGTAGGGGTTCTCGGACAAGCTCTGGAAACACCATATATTTT. Variable domain in full (rest from reference TRBV19 and TRBJ1-3): DGGITQSPKYLFRKEGQNVTLSCEQNLNHDAMYWYRQDPGQGLRLIYYSQIVNDFQKGDIAEGYSVSREKKESFPLTVTSAQKNPTAFYLCASRGSRTSSGNTIYFGEGSWLTVV.

The V gene is TRBV7-9, the J gene TRBJ1-4; D may be TRBD1 (5 bases). CDR1 is SEHNR and CDR2 is FQNEAQ in the germline V gene (reference sequence). Trimming pared 5 bases from V and 5 bases from J, leaving 15 bases between. The length of the CDR3 is 15 residues. The CDR3 DNA sequence: TGTGCCAGCAGCGCCCGCCTGGGGGGAAATGAAAAACTGTTTTTT. Its translation: CASSARLGGNEKLFF.

CDR3 sequence: CATSDGPDRGRNGYTF. CDR3 DNA sequence: TGTGCCACCAGTGATGGACCGGACAGGGGGCGGAATGGCTACACCTTC. The rearrangement links TRBV24-1 to TRBJ1-2; 11 bases fit TRBD1. CDR3 length: 16 residues. V shed 3 bases and J 6 bases; nucleotides not matched to a gene: 8. Per the germline V gene, CDR1 is KGHDR and CDR2 is SFDVKD.

The chain employs TRBV15 and TRBJ2-2, with D possibly TRBD1 on 5 matching bases. Per the germline V gene, CDR1 is LNHNV and CDR2 is YYDKDF (reference sequence). This CDR3 has 14 residues. Trimming stripped 6 bases from V and 5 bases from J, with 13 bases between. CDR3 residues: CATRGRVETGELFF. Written as DNA, the CDR3 is TGTGCCACCAGGGGCAGGGTGGAAACCGGGGAGCTGTTTTTT.

The chain is built from TRBV5-4 and TRBJ2-3; D is ambiguous. The CDR3 extends over 12 amino acids. V shed 0 bases and J shed 8 bases, with 7 bases lying between them. The germline gives CDR1 SGHNT, CDR2 YYREEE (reference sequence). The CDR3 region is CASSLASSTQYF. The CDR3 DNA follows: TGTGCCAGCAGCTTGGCGTCGTCTACGCAGTATTTT.

The gene calls are TRBV7-9 and TRBJ1-3, with TRBD1 matching over 8 bases. From germline, CDR1 is SEHNR and CDR2 FQNEAQ (reference sequence). V shed 4 bases, J shed 0 bases, and the junction held 14 bases outside the gene matches. The CDR3 has 19 residues. The DNA for the CDR3 is TGTGCCAGCAGCTCACGACAGGGGCTTTCTCATACCTCTGGAAACACCATATATTTT. Encoded protein: CASSSRQGLSHTSGNTIYF.

This clone was found once. The V and J genes are TRBV9 and TRBJ1-3; D gene ambiguous. Germline loops: CDR1 SGDLS, CDR2 YYNGEE. This CDR3 comprises 15 residues. Trimming removed 1 base at V and 3 bases at J, with 11 bases between. CDR3 sequence: CASSVTDTNGNTIYF. For the CDR3, the DNA is TGTGCCAGCAGCGTAACTGATACTAATGGAAACACCATATATTTT.

This clone was counted once. The chain joins TRBV5-1 to TRBJ2-3, with 7 nucleotides matching TRBD2. Germline trimming cut 10 bases from V and 0 bases from J; bases unmatched to any gene: 8. Germline V gene sequence: CDR1 SGHRS, CDR2 YFSETQ. The CDR3 loop spans 14 amino acids. DNA for the CDR3: TGCGCCTGCAAGCGGGGTGAAAGCACAGATACGCAGTATTTT. It translates to CACKRGESTDTQYF.

CDR3 in amino acids: CASSELIGQGEAFF. In nucleotides, the CDR3 is TGTGCCAGCAGTGAGCTAATCGGACAGGGTGAAGCTTTCTTT. V gene TRBV6-1 combines with J gene TRBJ1-1, with TRBD1 matching 8 bases. The V gene end was trimmed by 3 bases and the J gene end by 7 bases; junction bases not matched to a gene: 7. Germline CDR1 MNHNS, CDR2 SASEGT. There are 14 residues in the CDR3.